The 20 T cell receptor beta chains given below trace back to one sample, sequenced in a study of cytomegalovirus exposure and HLA in healthy donors. PCR employed 60 Vbeta and 13 Jbeta primers. Only in-frame clones appear in the TCRdb table, and some are missing; sequencing was by immunoSEQ multiplex PCR. The table lists 45,000 to 60,000 clones. The sample comprised PBMCs. The origin of the receptors is a female donor in good health and CMV-seronegative.

V gene TRBV30 combines with J gene TRBJ2-7, with D possibly matching TRBD1 (5 bases). CDR1 and CDR2 (germline): GTSNPN, SVGIG (reference sequence). With 3 bases removed from V and 2 bases from J, the gap between germline ends came to 11 bases. The CDR3 totals 13 residues. DNA for the CDR3: TGTGCCTGGAGGGGGCAGCGACCCTACGAGCAGTACTTC. This translates into CAWRGQRPYEQYF. Looking up the rest from reference TRBV30 and TRBJ2-7 gives the full variable domain: SQTIHQWPATLVQPVGSPLSLECTVEGTSNPNLYWYRQAAGRGLQLLFYSVGIGQISSEVPQNLSASRPQDRQFILSSKKLLLSDSGFYLCAWRGQRPYEQYFGPGTRLTVT.

The rearrangement links TRBV5-1 to TRBJ1-2, with D perhaps TRBD1 (5 bases). This CDR3 contains 13 residues. Trimming shortened V by 3 bases and J by 5 bases, and 11 bases separated the two germline ends. Per germline, CDR1 SGHRS and CDR2 YFSETQ. CDR3 sequence reads: CASSSAGGYGYTF. The DNA of the CDR3 is TGCGCCAGCAGCTCCGCGGGGGGGTATGGCTACACCTTC. Combining the CDR3 with reference TRBV5-1 and TRBJ1-2 gives the whole variable domain KAGVTQTPRYLIKTRGQQVTLSCSPISGHRSVSWYQQTPGQGLQFLFEYFSETQRNKGNFPGRFSGRQFSNSRSEMNVSTLELGDSALYLCASSSAGGYGYTFGSGTRLTVV.

This chain joins TRBV14 and TRBJ2-1; TRBD2 is a possible D gene (5 bases). Germline CDR1 SGHDN, CDR2 FVKESK. The CDR3 is made up of 13 amino acids. Between the trimmed V and J ends, which lost 4 bases and 3 bases, there was a span of 7 bases. CDR3: CASSLGLYNEQFF. Here the CDR3 DNA reads TGTGCCAGCAGCCTCGGACTCTACAATGAGCAGTTCTTC.

The chain links TRBV19 to TRBJ1-5, with a possible D match to TRBD1 (6 bases). Trimming cost V 8 bases and J 3 bases, with 11 bases left between them. The CDR3 is made up of 13 amino acids. CDR1 is LNHDA, CDR2 SQIVND, per germline (reference sequence). CDR3 DNA sequence: TGTGCCAGTGAGGACAGAATCAATCAGCCCCAGCATTTT. As protein: CASEDRINQPQHF. The entire variable domain, with the rest obtained from reference TRBV19 and TRBJ1-5, is as follows: DGGITQSPKYLFRKEGQNVTLSCEQNLNHDAMYWYRQDPGQGLRLIYYSQIVNDFQKGDIAEGYSVSREKKESFPLTVTSAQKNPTAFYLCASEDRINQPQHFGDGTRLSIL.

The chain joins TRBV9 to TRBJ2-1, with TRBD2 matching over 9 bases. The germline gives CDR1 SGDLS, CDR2 YYNGEE. J lost 4 bases, V lost 3 bases, and 2 bases had no gene match. The CDR3 runs to 14 residues. In DNA, the CDR3 is TGTGCCAGCAGCGAGACTAGCGGTTACAATGAGCAGTTCTTC. This encodes CASSETSGYNEQFF.

This chain uses TRBV9 with TRBJ1-3, with D unresolved. The CDR3 consists of 14 residues. The V end lost 4 bases, the J end lost 0 bases, and 8 bases lay between the germline ends. Germline V CDR1 and CDR2: SGDLS, YYNGEE. The CDR3 spells CASSPRSSGNTIYF. CDR3 nucleotide sequence: TGTGCCAGCAGCCCAAGGAGCTCTGGAAACACCATATATTTT.

This chain uses TRBV9 with TRBJ2-5, with 7 bases lining up with TRBD2. V shed 1 base, J shed 5 bases, and the junction held 11 bases outside the gene matches. CDR1 SGDLS and CDR2 YYNGEE come from the germline V gene. This CDR3 is built from 16 residues. The CDR3 here is CASSVLSGTVWETQYF. In DNA, the CDR3 is TGTGCCAGCAGCGTATTGAGCGGGACGGTGTGGGAGACCCAGTACTTC.

The V and J genes are TRBV4-3 and TRBJ2-6; 7 bases match TRBD1. V trimming: 6 bases; J trimming: 0 bases; junction bases outside the gene matches: 8. Germline CDR1 and CDR2: LGHNA and YSLEER. CDR3 length equals 17 residues. The CDR3 sequence is CASSRDRAPSGANVLTF. Here the CDR3 DNA reads TGCGCCAGCAGTCGTGACAGGGCCCCCTCTGGGGCCAACGTCCTGACTTTC.

This sequence joins TRBV7-2 and TRBJ1-1; D is unresolved. Germline CDR1 and CDR2: SGHTA and FQGNSA. V dropped 7 bases and J dropped 5 bases, with 14 bases sitting between them. The CDR3 totals 13 residues. CDR3 in DNA: TGTGCCAGCAACCACGGAGGTGGGACTGAAGCTTTCTTT. It codes for CASNHGGGTEAFF.

V usage is TRBV1 and J usage is TRBJ2-2; the table's D call, TRBD2, has no DNA check behind it. TRBV1 is a listed pseudogene. This CDR3 region has 20 residues. The CDR3: CTSSQEPGTSGRANTGELFF. For the CDR3, the DNA is TGCACCAGCAGCCAAGAACCCGGGACTAGCGGGAGGGCGAACACCGGGGAGCTGTTTTTT.

The rearrangement uses TRBV10-3 and TRBJ2-7; perhaps TRBD2 as D (6 bases). The CDR3 sequence is 15 residues long. The germline gives CDR1 ENHRY, CDR2 SYGVKD. The V end lost 6 bases, the J end lost 2 bases, and 17 bases lay between the germline ends. CDR3 nucleotide sequence: TGTGCCATCAGCCACCCGGGACTCGATACCTACGAGCAGTACTTC. Residues: CAISHPGLDTYEQYF.

The chain combines TRBV4-1 with TRBJ2-7; tentative D call: TRBD2 (7 bases). The CDR3 totals 15 residues. Germline CDR1 reads MGHRA; CDR2 reads YSYEKL. The germline V and J ends were trimmed by 5 bases and 2 bases, with 16 bases remaining between them. The CDR3 sequence is CASSYSGAGAYEQYF. The CDR3 bases are TGCGCCAGCAGCTACAGCGGGGCAGGGGCCTACGAGCAGTACTTC.

The chain has TRBV20-1 and TRBJ1-4, with D hard to call. The ends were cut back, 3 bases at V and 8 bases at J, with 7 bases in the middle. CDR3 length equals 11 residues. Germline values: CDR1 DFQATT, CDR2 SNEGSKA (reference sequence). The CDR3 coding sequence is TGCAGTGCTAGGGGCACAGAAAAACTGTTTTTT. This gives the protein CSARGTEKLFF.

The chain combines TRBV4-3 with TRBJ1-4; TRBD1 is a possible D gene (6 bases). The germline V gene encodes CDR1 LGHNA and CDR2 YSLEER. V lost 0 bases, J lost 11 bases, and 13 bases lay in between. The CDR3 runs to 14 residues. The DNA for the CDR3 is TGCGCCAGCAGCCAAGATCGGGGGGCAGGGAAACTGTTTTTT. Its protein is CASSQDRGAGKLFF.

In DNA form, the CDR3 reads TGTGCCAGCAGTGTAAATCATGGAAGAGGAGAAAAACTGTTTTTT. Translation gives CASSVNHGRGEKLFF. The rearrangement uses TRBV2 and TRBJ1-4; D gene uncertain. V shed 4 bases and J shed 8 bases, with 17 bases lying between them. This CDR3 is 15 amino acids long. Germline CDR1 reads SNHLY; CDR2 reads FYNNEI.

V and J are TRBV18 and TRBJ1-1, with 8 nucleotides matching TRBD1. The CDR3 is 14 amino acids. V was clipped by 6 bases and J by 4 bases; unmatched bases: 7. CDR1 KGHSH and CDR2 LQKENI come from the germline V gene. CDR3 residues: CASSFWTGRTEAFF. The CDR3 DNA is TGTGCCAGCTCTTTTTGGACAGGGCGCACTGAAGCTTTCTTT.

The J gene is TRBJ1-2, the V gene TRBV15; D uncertain. Germline lookup yields CDR1 LNHNV and CDR2 YYDKDF (reference sequence). CDR3 length: 15 amino acids. The V end lost 5 bases, the J end lost 1 base, and 14 bases lay between the germline ends. CDR3 region: CATSPRSGSNYGYTF. The CDR3 nucleotides read TGTGCCACCAGCCCCCGCAGTGGCAGTAACTATGGCTACACCTTC.

The chain joins TRBV11-3 to TRBJ1-6; D unresolved. V shed 0 bases and J shed 4 bases, with 7 bases lying between them. This CDR3 region has 15 residues. CDR1 and CDR2 (germline): SGHNT, YENEEA. The CDR3 DNA reads as TGTGCCAGCAGCTTAGAGGGCCCATATAATTCACCCCTCCACTTT. Encoded protein: CASSLEGPYNSPLHF. Based on the CDR3 plus reference TRBV11-3 and TRBJ1-6, the full variable domain is EAGVVQSPRYKIIEKKQPVAFWCNPISGHNTLYWYLQNLGQGPELLIRYENEEAVDDSQLPKDRFSAERLKGVDSTLKIQPAELGDSAVYLCASSLEGPYNSPLHFGNGTRLTVT.

CDR3 nucleotides: TGCGCCAGCAGCTTGGAAGGGGCCAGCCTGAACACTGAAGCTTTCTTT. It encodes CASSLEGASLNTEAFF. V and J are TRBV5-1 and TRBJ1-1; perhaps TRBD1 as D (5 bases). CDR1 and CDR2 (germline): SGHRS, YFSETQ. V lost 0 bases, J lost 0 bases, and 12 bases lay in between. The CDR3 has 16 amino acids.

The rearrangement links TRBV7-2 to TRBJ1-3; D not resolved. CDR3 length equals 16 residues. Trimming took off 1 base at V and 0 bases at J, with 10 bases between the two ends. CDR1 is SGHTA and CDR2 is FQGNSA in the germline V gene. The CDR3 reads CASSLDERSSGNTIYF. CDR3 sequence (DNA): TGTGCCAGCAGCTTAGATGAGAGGAGCTCTGGAAACACCATATATTTT.